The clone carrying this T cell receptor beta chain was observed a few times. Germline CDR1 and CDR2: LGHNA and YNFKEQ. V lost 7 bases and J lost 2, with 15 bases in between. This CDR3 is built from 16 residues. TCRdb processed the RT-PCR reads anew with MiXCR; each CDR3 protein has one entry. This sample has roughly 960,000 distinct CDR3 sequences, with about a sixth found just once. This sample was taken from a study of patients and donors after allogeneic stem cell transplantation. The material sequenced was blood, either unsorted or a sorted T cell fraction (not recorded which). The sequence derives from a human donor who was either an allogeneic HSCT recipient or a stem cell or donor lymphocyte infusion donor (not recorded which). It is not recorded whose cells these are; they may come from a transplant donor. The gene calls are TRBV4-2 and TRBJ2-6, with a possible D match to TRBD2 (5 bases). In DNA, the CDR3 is TGTGCCAGCACCCCCGTCCCGGGAACTGGGGCCAACGTCCTGACTTTC. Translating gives CASTPVPGTGANVLTF.